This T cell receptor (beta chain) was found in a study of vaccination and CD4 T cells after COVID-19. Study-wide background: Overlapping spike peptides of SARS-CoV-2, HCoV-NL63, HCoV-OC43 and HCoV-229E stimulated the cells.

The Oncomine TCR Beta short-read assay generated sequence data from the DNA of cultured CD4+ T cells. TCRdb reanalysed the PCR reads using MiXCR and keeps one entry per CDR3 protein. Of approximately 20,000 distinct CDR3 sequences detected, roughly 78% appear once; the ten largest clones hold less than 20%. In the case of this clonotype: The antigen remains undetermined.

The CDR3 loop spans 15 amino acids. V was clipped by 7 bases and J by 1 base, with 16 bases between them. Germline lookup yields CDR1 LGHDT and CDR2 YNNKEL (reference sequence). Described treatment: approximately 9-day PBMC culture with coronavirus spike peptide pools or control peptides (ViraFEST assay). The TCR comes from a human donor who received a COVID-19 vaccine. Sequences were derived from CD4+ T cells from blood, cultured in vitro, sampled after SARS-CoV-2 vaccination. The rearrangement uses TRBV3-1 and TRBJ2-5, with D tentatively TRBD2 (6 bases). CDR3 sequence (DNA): TGTGCCAGCAAACCCCGTTGGGGAGGCCAAGAGACCCAGTACTTC. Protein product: CASKPRWGGQETQYF.